The subject of this entry is one T cell receptor (beta chain). Its antigen is currently unknown. The V gene's germline CDR1 is LGHNA and CDR2 YSLEER. CDR3 size: 17 residues. With 3 bases clipped from V and 5 bases from J, the junction kept 15 bases outside the gene matches. The sample originates from a study of CD8 T cell repertoires and HIV-1 epitope variants. Here immunoSEQ multiplex PCR was the method, and the copy in TCRdb shows in-frame clones only, minus some. Of about 5,600 clones listed, over 55% were seen once; the top ten hold roughly 45%. The chain links TRBV4-3 to TRBJ2-7, with 8 nucleotides matching TRBD1. Sequencing was done on a sample of cultured CD8+ T cells derived from PBMCs. The TCR sequence derives from a male donor with HIV. In DNA, the CDR3 is TGCGCCAGCAGCCAGGAGCCTTTTGGACAGGGATCCCACGAGCAGTACTTC. Protein product: CASSQEPFGQGSHEQYF.